This record covers a single T cell receptor (beta chain). Its antigen is currently unknown. CDR1 is DFQATT, CDR2 SNEGSKA, per germline (reference sequence). The CDR3 is 14 residues long. This specimen comes from a study of T-cell reconstitution after alpha-beta-depleted transplantation in children. Study-wide results and limits: Recipient T cells and thymic progenitors that survived were the source of the high TCRbeta diversity seen at day 60 in some patients. About two months after transplant, alpha-beta T cells reportedly came from several hundred expanded graft clones. Newly generated T cells supplied most T-cell counts and diversity one year post-transplant.

Construction of the TCRbeta library involved unique molecular identifiers. TCRdb processed the PCR reads anew with MiXCR; each CDR3 protein has one entry. The sample has about 980,000 distinct CDR3 sequences; about 29% are singletons. The clonotype was recovered from a boy younger than two who had a stem cell transplant for SCID, so the T cells may come from the graft donor. Sequences were derived from PBMCs, mostly from graft donor cells, sampled 360 days after TCRalphabeta/CD19-depleted stem cell transplant. This sequence joins TRBV20-1 and TRBJ2-1; no clear D gene. The CDR3 loop is CSVKDGSSYNEQFF. The CDR3, as DNA: TGCAGCGTGAAAGACGGCAGCTCCTACAATGAGCAGTTCTTC.